This T cell receptor (beta chain) was observed in a study of Graves' ophthalmopathy and Graves' hyperthyroidism (dated by TCRdb to the late 2010s). Looking at the study overall: Peripheral blood was collected before any treatment was given, at the time of initial diagnosis. TCR beta repertoire signatures were used to distinguish Graves' ophthalmopathy from Graves' hyperthyroidism and to predict progression to ophthalmopathy. In five or six hyperthyroidism patients, the T-cell repertoires found in thyroid tissue were compared with those found in blood. To explore V-J signatures distinguishing ophthalmopathy from hyperthyroidism, a discovery set of more than 95 patients (roughly 44 ophthalmopathy, 57 stable hyperthyroidism) was enrolled. After sampling, hyperthyroidism patients received methimazole starting at 30 mg daily, and ophthalmopathy patients received high-dose intravenous methylprednisolone. For training and testing, the roughly 100 patients in the discovery cohort were randomly divided in a 7:3 ratio. The independent validation cohort included 18 to 20 hyperthyroidism patients plus 17 patients who later progressed from hyperthyroidism to ophthalmopathy. In total, over 130 blood samples were TCR-sequenced: approximately 40 ophthalmopathy, under 80 hyperthyroidism and some 17 hyperthyroidism-to-ophthalmopathy patients. The paper's findings and limits, for the study overall: In cross-validation, the 13-signature model distinguished ophthalmopathy from stable hyperthyroidism with approximately 90% sensitivity and about 84% specificity, and in the test set the corresponding values were approximately 80% and 75%. Most of the expanded thyroid clonotypes with a frequency above 0.001 were also detected in blood, and it was suggested that the thyroid immune response may be reflected by blood repertoires. No statistical method was used to set the sample size in advance, and the investigators knew which group each participant was assigned to. In validation, the model predicted ophthalmopathy progression with roughly 68% sensitivity and around 72% specificity; around twelve predicted patients were CT-confirmed with GO in a median of approximately 6.2 months.

TCR beta CDR3 regions were amplified from RNA transcripts for repertoire sequencing. HTBI primers and the Qiagen OneStep RT-PCR kit were used in a first-round RT-PCR, which was followed by a second-round multiplex PCR, size selection and purification. Libraries were sequenced on an Illumina HiSeq2000 using paired-end 100 bp reads. The original pipeline was this. SOAPnuke was used to process the reads, throwing out any read that had adapters, had uncalled bases, had a mean Phred below 15, or lacked an exact constant-primer or identifier match. COPE v1.2.5 was used to merge high-quality paired reads. Each unique nucleotide sequence was treated as a clonotype, and MiTCR v1.1 was used to align the clonotypes to the IMGT TRB V, D and J references. Only V-J combinations with frequency above 0.0001 were analysed, covering 99.2% of repertoires. A TCR clonal expansion and chaos score per V-J combination was defined as the ratio of F50 clonal expansion to chaos observed in the TCRdist matrix. Welch's t-statistics and random forest were used to reduce features to 13 V-J combinations, which were fed into a naive Bayes classifier. The Morisita-Horn index was used to measure how similar the thyroid and blood repertoires were. The public reads were quality trimmed at Q25 with fastp and then assembled into clones with MiXCR by TCRdb, keeping productive beta chains. Every distinct CDR3 protein forms one entry, paired with its most common genes and DNA. What appears here as the V and J calls and clone size reflects TCRdb's work, not the paper's. The table for this sample lists 500,000 to 700,000 distinct CDR3 sequences; 20% to 25% of them were counted only once. Roughly 6.9% of the sample belongs to the ten largest clones.

Hyperthyroidism was defined as stable when no progression to ophthalmopathy occurred within 18 months of follow-up. Patients with hyperthyroidism were aged 18 to 65 years, had been newly diagnosed, and had a disease duration of less than 2 months. Patients with other autoimmune diseases, uncontrolled infections, pregnancy or lactation were excluded. Diagnosis was based on clinical symptoms, serum thyroxine, TRAb, thyroid ultrasound and orbital computed tomography. Using Ficoll-Paque density gradient centrifugation, PBMCs were isolated from less than 13 ml of fresh peripheral blood. Total RNA was extracted using Trizol reagent, and RNA quality was checked on an Agilent 2100 Bioanalyzer. As encoded in the germline V gene (reference sequence), CDR1 is DFQATT while CDR2 is SNEGSKA. From its cysteine to its phenylalanine, the CDR3 spans 12 amino acids. The entry retains the CDR3 DNA only, 36 bases that are in frame from base 1. V loses 0 bases, J loses 6 bases, and the germline ends lie 9 bases apart.

At least ten counts were recorded for this clonotype. Its antigen has not been determined. Qualities for individual bases were not recorded, and no much larger clone is one base off. Sequenced material: peripheral blood. The rearrangement combines TRBV20-1 with TRBJ2-7; no D gene call is confident. This clonotype was obtained from a young woman with stable Graves' hyperthyroidism. Some clones in this sample may be carry-over from other donors' samples. Donor details come from another sample of the same person, matched by shared clones. CDR3 region: CSAREGYSEQYF. In nucleotide form, the sequence is TGCAGTGCTAGAGAAGGGTACTCCGAGCAGTACTTC.